Detailed here is one TCR beta chain. This sample stems from a study of T cells expressing NK-cell markers. Reprocessing the 5' RACE reads, TCRdb reports a single entry for every CDR3 protein and omits DNA. This listing includes around 470,000 distinct CDR3 sequences. This receptor was obtained from a woman aged 45 to 65 in good health. Sequenced input: blood T cells: a sorted CD56 or NKG2C T cell subset, CD4+ or CD8+ T cells, or bulk PBMC T cells (not recorded which).

The CDR3 sequence: CASSGGGGQGRSGYTF. The chain has TRBV12-3 or TRBV12-4 and TRBJ1-2; TCRdb's D call of TRBD1 is untestable without DNA. The CDR3 is 16 amino acids.